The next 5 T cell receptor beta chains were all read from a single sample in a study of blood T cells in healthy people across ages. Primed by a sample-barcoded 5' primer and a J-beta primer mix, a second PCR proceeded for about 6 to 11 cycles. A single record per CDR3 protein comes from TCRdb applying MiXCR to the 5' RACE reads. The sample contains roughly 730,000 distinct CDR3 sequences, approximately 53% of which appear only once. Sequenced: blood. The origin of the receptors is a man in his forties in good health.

The chain's CDR3 is CASHRVAGESPSTDTQYF. DNA of the CDR3: TGTGCCAGCCATAGAGTCGCGGGAGAGAGTCCATCTACAGATACGCAGTATTTT. The chain has TRBV13 and TRBJ2-3, with TRBD2 identical over 7 bases. The germline CDR1 and CDR2 sequences are PRHDT and FYEKMQ (reference sequence). V trimming: 8 bases; J trimming: 3 bases; junction bases outside the gene matches: 20. The CDR3 is 18 residues long.

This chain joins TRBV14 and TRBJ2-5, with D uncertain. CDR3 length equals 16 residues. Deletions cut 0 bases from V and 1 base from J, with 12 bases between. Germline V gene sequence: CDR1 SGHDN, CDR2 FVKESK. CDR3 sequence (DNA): TGTGCCAGCAGCCAAGATCTAGGCCGATTCCAAGAGACCCAGTACTTC. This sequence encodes CASSQDLGRFQETQYF.

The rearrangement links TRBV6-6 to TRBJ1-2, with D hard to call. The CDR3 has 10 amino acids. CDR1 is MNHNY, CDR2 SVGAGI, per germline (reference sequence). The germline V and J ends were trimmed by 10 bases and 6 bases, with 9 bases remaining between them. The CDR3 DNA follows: TGTGCCACGGAGGGTAATGGCTACACCTTC. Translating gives CATEGNGYTF.

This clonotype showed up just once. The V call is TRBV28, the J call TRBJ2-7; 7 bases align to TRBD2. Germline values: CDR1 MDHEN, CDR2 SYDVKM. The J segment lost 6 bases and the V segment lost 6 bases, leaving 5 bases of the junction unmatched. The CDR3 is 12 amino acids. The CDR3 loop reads CASSWGGREQYF. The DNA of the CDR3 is TGTGCCAGCAGCTGGGGGGGTCGCGAGCAGTACTTC.

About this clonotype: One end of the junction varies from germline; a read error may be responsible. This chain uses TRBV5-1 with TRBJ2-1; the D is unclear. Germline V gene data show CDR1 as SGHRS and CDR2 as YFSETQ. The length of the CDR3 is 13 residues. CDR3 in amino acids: CASSLVEGNEQFF. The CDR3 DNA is TGTGCCAGCAGCTTGGTCGAAGGGAATGAGCAGTTCTTC.